Presented here are 18 T cell receptor beta chains from one specimen sequenced in a study of blood T cell repertoires in COVID-19. The table came from immunoSEQ multiplex PCR; TCRdb's copy has only in-frame clones and leaves some out. Of around 52,000 clones listed, more than 70% are singletons. The sequenced material came from peripheral blood. The receptors come from an elderly woman with acute or convalescent COVID-19.

The chain couples TRBV9 to TRBJ1-1; D gene unclear. Between the trimmed V and J ends, which lost 2 bases and 2 bases, there was a span of 10 bases. Germline V gene lookup returns CDR1 SGDLS and CDR2 YYNGEE. This CDR3 comprises 14 residues. The CDR3 DNA sequence: TGTGCCAGCAGCGTTTCAACGGGAAACACTGAAGCTTTCTTT. This encodes CASSVSTGNTEAFF.

With respect to this clone: At one end the junction does not follow the germline gene, possibly because of a read error. This chain joins TRBV2 and TRBJ1-2, with D unclear. Germline V gene sequence: CDR1 SNHLY, CDR2 FYNNEI. This CDR3 region has 15 residues. The chain's CDR3 is CASSEGGLNNYGYTF. In DNA form, the CDR3 reads TGTGCCAGCAGCGAAGGAGGTCTGAACAACTATGGCTACACCTTC.

The table lists this clone with a few counts. The gene calls are TRBV4-1 and TRBJ1-2; 8 bases map to TRBD1. Trimming removed 2 bases from V and 0 bases from J; junction bases left unmatched: 14. The V gene's germline CDR1 is MGHRA and CDR2 YSYEKL. The CDR3 consists of 19 residues. CDR3 in DNA: TGCGCCAGCAGCCAAACAAACCTCGCCAGACAGGGGACTAACTATGGCTACACCTTC. It translates to CASSQTNLARQGTNYGYTF.

The chain couples TRBV10-1 to TRBJ2-1; 9 positions agree with TRBD2. CDR3 length: 15 residues. Germline V gives CDR1 WNHNN, CDR2 SYGVQD (reference sequence). The V gene end was trimmed by 0 bases and the J gene end by 6 bases; junction bases not matched to a gene: 3. This CDR3 reads CASSESAGGINEQFF. The CDR3 DNA reads as TGCGCCAGCAGTGAGTCTGCGGGGGGGATCAATGAGCAGTTCTTC.

CDR3 sequence reads: CASSPNGEDEQYF. Written as DNA, the CDR3 is TGTGCCAGCTCACCAAACGGGGAGGACGAGCAGTACTTC. This chain links TRBV18 with TRBJ2-7, with D possibly being TRBD2 (6 bases). V lost 2 bases and J lost 5, with 10 bases in between. The CDR3 has 13 residues. Germline V gene data show CDR1 as KGHSH and CDR2 as LQKENI.

The chain carries TRBV19 and TRBJ2-5, with 8 bases that match TRBD1. CDR3 length: 16 amino acids. The J segment lost 5 bases and the V segment lost 1 base, leaving 9 bases of the junction unmatched. Germline assignment: CDR1 LNHDA and CDR2 SQIVND (reference sequence). The CDR3 bases are TGTGCCAGTAGTATAGGGGGCCCAGGGGGCTGGGAGACCCAGTACTTC. It codes for CASSIGGPGGWETQYF. The full variable domain, rest sourced from reference TRBV19 and TRBJ2-5, is DGGITQSPKYLFRKEGQNVTLSCEQNLNHDAMYWYRQDPGQGLRLIYYSQIVNDFQKGDIAEGYSVSREKKESFPLTVTSAQKNPTAFYLCASSIGGPGGWETQYFGPGTRLLVL.

The V and J genes are TRBV19 and TRBJ1-1, with D possibly matching TRBD1 (5 bases). Germline CDR1 reads LNHDA; CDR2 reads SQIVND (reference sequence). This CDR3 has 14 amino acids. Between the trimmed V and J ends, which lost 4 bases and 3 bases, there was a span of 12 bases. CDR3 DNA: TGTGCCAGTAGTAGGGGGGACGGCTACACTGAAGCTTTCTTT. Translated, it gives CASSRGDGYTEAFF.

V gene TRBV29-1 combines with J gene TRBJ1-2; unclear D gene. Germline V gene lookup returns CDR1 SQVTM and CDR2 ANQGSEA. This CDR3 spans 12 amino acids. Trimming took 4 bases from V and 4 from J, leaving 10 bases between them. CDR3 region: CSVGASSYGYTF. The CDR3 nucleotides are TGCAGCGTTGGAGCGTCCTCCTATGGCTACACCTTC.

V usage is TRBV5-1 and J usage is TRBJ1-1; 10 bases fit TRBD1. V was clipped by 4 bases and J by 5 bases; unmatched bases: 5. The CDR3 runs to 14 residues. Germline V CDR1 and CDR2: SGHRS, YFSETQ. CDR3: CASSTDRGETEAFF. CDR3 DNA: TGCGCCAGCAGCACGGACAGGGGGGAAACTGAAGCTTTCTTT.

This chain connects TRBV18 to TRBJ2-7; weak D call: TRBD1 (5 bases). Trimming cost V 5 bases and J 2 bases, with 13 bases left between them. The V gene's germline CDR1 is KGHSH and CDR2 LQKENI. CDR3 length: 14 amino acids. The CDR3 DNA follows: TGTGCCAGCTCAGACGACAGTGCCGCCTACGAGCAGTACTTC. It specifies CASSDDSAAYEQYF.

The chain employs TRBV18 and TRBJ1-1, with TRBD1 identical over 8 bases. The CDR3 loop spans 14 amino acids. V lost 4 bases to trimming and J lost 3 bases; unmatched junction nucleotides: 4. Germline V gene lookup returns CDR1 KGHSH and CDR2 LQKENI. This CDR3 is CASSLQGGDTEAFF. CDR3 sequence (DNA): TGTGCCAGCTCACTACAGGGGGGTGACACTGAAGCTTTCTTT.

The sample holds one count of this clone. This chain joins TRBV10-3 and TRBJ1-5; D unclear. CDR3 size: 17 residues. Trimming removed 2 bases at V and 2 bases at J, with 16 bases between. CDR1 is ENHRY, CDR2 SYGVKD, per germline. CDR3 amino acids: CAISEHLPGAGNQPQHF. As DNA, the CDR3 is TGTGCCATCAGTGAGCACCTACCCGGAGCTGGCAATCAGCCCCAGCATTTT.

This clone has only a few counts. This chain links TRBV28 with TRBJ1-5; 7 nucleotides line up with TRBD1. Germline V gene lookup returns CDR1 MDHEN and CDR2 SYDVKM. This CDR3 has 18 residues. V was clipped by 2 bases and J by 1 base; unmatched bases: 11. CDR3 residues: CASSLPQGELGSNQPQHF. The DNA of the CDR3 is TGTGCCAGCAGTTTACCCCAGGGGGAGCTCGGGAGCAATCAGCCCCAGCATTTT.

This chain's CDR3 is CASSEYGNTEAFF. The DNA of the CDR3 is TGTGCCAGCAGTGAATACGGGAACACTGAAGCTTTCTTT. The chain joins TRBV25-1 to TRBJ1-1; D unclear. Germline V CDR1 and CDR2: MGHDK, SYGVNS. Trimming stripped 0 bases from V and 1 base from J, with 3 bases between. The CDR3 sequence is 13 residues long.

The J gene is TRBJ1-4, the V gene TRBV11-2; D perhaps matches TRBD1 (6 bases). The germline gives CDR1 SGHAT, CDR2 FQNNGV. This CDR3 is 15 amino acids long. Trimming removed 1 base at V and 4 bases at J, with 10 bases between. The CDR3 DNA follows: TGTGCCAGCAGCTTAGGACAGGTGGATAATGAAAAACTGTTTTTT. It yields the protein CASSLGQVDNEKLFF.

The chain has TRBV21-1 and TRBJ1-1; TRBD1, the table's D call, lacks a check against the DNA. TRBV21-1 is listed as a pseudogene. The CDR3 spans 15 residues. DNA of the CDR3: TGTGCCAGCAGCAAAGAATCAGGAATGAACACTGAAGCTTTCTTT. Residues: CASSKESGMNTEAFF.

J is TRBJ1-1 and V is TRBV6-5; a possible D gene is TRBD1 (5 bases). Germline values: CDR1 MNHEY, CDR2 SVGAGI. The ends were cut back, 2 bases at V and 4 bases at J, with 8 bases in the middle. CDR3 length: 13 residues. As DNA, the CDR3 is TGTGCCAGCAGTTACACCACAGGCACTGAAGCTTTCTTT. Its protein is CASSYTTGTEAFF.

J is TRBJ2-5 and V is TRBV5-4; D remains ambiguous. From germline, CDR1 is SGHNT and CDR2 YYREEE (reference sequence). The ends were cut back, 4 bases at V and 10 bases at J, with 5 bases in the middle. This CDR3 spans 9 amino acids. CDR3 nucleotide sequence: TGTGCCAGCAGCCCACACCAGTACTTC. Amino acid sequence: CASSPHQYF.